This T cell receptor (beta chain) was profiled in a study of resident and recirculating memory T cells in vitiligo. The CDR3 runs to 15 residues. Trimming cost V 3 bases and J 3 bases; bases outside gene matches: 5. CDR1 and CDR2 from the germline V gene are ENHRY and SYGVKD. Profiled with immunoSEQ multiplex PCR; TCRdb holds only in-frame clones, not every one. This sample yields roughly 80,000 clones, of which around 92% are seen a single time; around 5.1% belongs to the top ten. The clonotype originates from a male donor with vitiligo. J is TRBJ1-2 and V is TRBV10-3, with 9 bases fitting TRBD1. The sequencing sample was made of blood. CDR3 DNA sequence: TGTGCCATCAGTGAAACCGGGACAGGGTACTATGGCTACACCTTC. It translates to CAISETGTGYYGYTF.